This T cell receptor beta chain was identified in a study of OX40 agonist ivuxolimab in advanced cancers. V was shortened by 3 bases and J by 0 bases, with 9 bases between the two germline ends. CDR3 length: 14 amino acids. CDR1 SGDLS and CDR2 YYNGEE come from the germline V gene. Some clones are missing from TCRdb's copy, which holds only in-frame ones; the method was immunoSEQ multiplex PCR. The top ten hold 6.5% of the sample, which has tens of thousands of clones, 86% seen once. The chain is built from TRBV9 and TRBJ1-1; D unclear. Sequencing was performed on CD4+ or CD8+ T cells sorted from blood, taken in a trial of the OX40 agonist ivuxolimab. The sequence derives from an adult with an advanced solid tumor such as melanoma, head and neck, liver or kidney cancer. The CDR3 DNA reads TGTGCCAGCAGCGCCGCACAGATGAACACTGAAGCTTTCTTT. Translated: CASSAAQMNTEAFF.